Presented here are 14 T cell receptor beta chains from one specimen sequenced in a study of blood T cells in healthy people across ages. The use of a sample-barcoded 5' primer and a J-beta primer mix characterized a second PCR of roughly 6 to 11 cycles. TCRdb re-called the 5' RACE reads with MiXCR, one entry per CDR3 protein. The sample carries around 1,600,000 distinct CDR3 sequences, approximately 39% recorded once. Material: blood. All receptors come from a woman aged 18-30 years in good health.

This clonotype was detected a few times. The CDR3 region is CAPTPRDYNSYEQYF. The CDR3 DNA reads TGTGCCCCCACACCCCGGGACTACAATTCCTACGAGCAGTACTTC. The genes are TRBV19 and TRBJ2-7; TRBD2 agrees at 7 bases. The CDR3 spans 15 residues. Germline loops: CDR1 LNHDA, CDR2 SQIVND (reference sequence). The V gene end was trimmed by 11 bases and the J gene end by 1 base; junction bases not matched to a gene: 14.

The V and J genes are TRBV6-6 and TRBJ1-2; TRBD1 matches 8 bases. There are 15 residues in the CDR3. Germline V gene data show CDR1 as MNHNY and CDR2 as SVGAGI (reference sequence). V lost 0 bases, J lost 8 bases, and 8 bases stayed unmatched. CDR3 sequence: CASSYSDRASAGYTF. Written as DNA, the CDR3 is TGTGCCAGCAGTTACTCGGACAGGGCATCCGCCGGCTACACCTTC.

This clonotype came up many times. V is TRBV20-1 and J is TRBJ2-1, with TRBD2 matching over 8 bases. This CDR3 region has 14 residues. The V gene end was trimmed by 1 base and the J gene end by 1 base; junction bases not matched to a gene: 0. Germline values: CDR1 DFQATT, CDR2 SNEGSKA (reference sequence). CDR3 DNA sequence: TGCAGTGCTAGAGGCGGGAGGTCCTACAATGAGCAGTTCTTC. Protein sequence: CSARGGRSYNEQFF.

The chain is built from TRBV25-1 and TRBJ1-6, with TRBD1 identical over 9 bases. This CDR3 contains 14 residues. V dropped 4 bases and J dropped 10; count of bases not matched to a gene: 5. The germline gives CDR1 MGHDK, CDR2 SYGVNS. The CDR3 loop reads CASSGGQGGSPLHF. CDR3 DNA sequence: TGTGCCAGCAGTGGGGGACAGGGCGGGTCACCCCTCCACTTT.

This clonotype has only a few counts. The genes are TRBV3-1 and TRBJ1-5, with a tentative D call TRBD1 (6 bases). The CDR3 is made up of 14 amino acids. Trimming removed 3 bases from V and 4 bases from J, with 10 bases in between. Looked up from germline, CDR1 is LGHDT and CDR2 is YNNKEL (reference sequence). The CDR3 here is CASSHRDTNQPQHF. The CDR3 coding sequence is TGTGCCAGCAGCCACCGGGACACTAATCAGCCCCAGCATTTT.

Concerning this clonotype itself: At one end, the junction sequence differs from germline, possibly due to a read error. This rearrangement joins TRBV7-7 to TRBJ2-1; D remains ambiguous. In germline, CDR1 is SSHAT, CDR2 FNYEAQ (reference sequence). This CDR3 is 16 amino acids long. Here the CDR3 reads CASSPRAPEPYNEQFF. The DNA for the CDR3 is TGTGCTAGCAGCCCTCGGGCCCCTGAACCCTACAATGAGCAGTTCTTC.

About this clonotype: The germline gene is not matched at one end of the junction; a read error may be the cause. This rearrangement joins TRBV10-3 to TRBJ1-5; 7 bases are shared with TRBD1. The CDR3 has 15 residues. Per the germline V gene, CDR1 is ENHRY and CDR2 is SYGVKD. The CDR3 nucleotides read TGTGCCATCCGTGACCTGGGACAGTCAAATCAGCCCCAGCATTTT. Amino acids: CAIRDLGQSNQPQHF.

The CDR3: CSANAVDRGNIQYF. CDR3 coding DNA: TGCAGTGCCAACGCGGTCGACAGGGGTAACATTCAGTACTTC. V is TRBV20-1 and J is TRBJ2-4; 8 bases fit TRBD1. The V gene's germline CDR1 is DFQATT and CDR2 SNEGSKA (reference sequence). J was trimmed by 7 bases and V by 6 bases; bases with no gene match: 11. CDR3 size: 14 residues.

This clonotype was counted only a few times. The chain couples TRBV28 to TRBJ2-7; TRBD1 agrees at 9 bases. J gave up 1 base and V 5 bases, and 6 bases lay outside the gene matches. Germline CDR1 and CDR2: MDHEN and SYDVKM. This CDR3 is 15 amino acids long. Here the CDR3 reads CASSNTGTGSYEQYF. The CDR3, as DNA: TGTGCCAGCAGTAATACCGGGACAGGGTCCTACGAGCAGTACTTC.

Concerning this clonotype: Being one base from a much bigger clone, this may be a read error. The chain recombines TRBV5-1 with TRBJ1-2; D is unclear. Germline assignment: CDR1 SGHRS and CDR2 YFSETQ. The CDR3 is made up of 14 amino acids. CDR3 loop: CVSSPRSVLDGYTF. The CDR3 DNA reads TGCGTCAGCAGTCCGAGGTCGGTACTCGATGGCTACACCTTC.

This clonotype was recorded many times. The chain couples TRBV6-2 or TRBV6-3 to TRBJ1-1; 7 bases map to TRBD1. Per germline, CDR1 MNHEY and CDR2 SVGEGT. This CDR3 spans 15 amino acids. The V and J ends lost 4 bases and 3 bases, in that order; junction bases with no gene match: 8. The CDR3 nucleotides read TGTGCCAGCAGTTTCCGGACAGGAGGGGACACTGAAGCTTTCTTT. Its translation is CASSFRTGGDTEAFF.

This clonotype has more than one count but fewer than ten. The J gene is TRBJ1-4, the V gene TRBV7-2; D uncertain. The V gene's germline CDR1 is SGHTA and CDR2 FQGNSA. This CDR3 contains 13 residues. The V and J ends lost 5 bases and 5 bases respectively, with 9 bases between them. The DNA of the CDR3 is TGTGCCAGCAGCCGCGACTGGAATGAAAAACTGTTTTTT. Amino acids: CASSRDWNEKLFF. Full variable domain (remainder filled in from reference TRBV7-2 and TRBJ1-4): GAGVSQSPSNKVTEKGKDVELRCDPISGHTALYWYRQSLGQGLEFLIYFQGNSAPDKSGLPSDRFSAERTGGSVSTLTIQRTQQEDSAVYLCASSRDWNEKLFFGSGTQLSVL.

The chain has TRBV6-2 or TRBV6-3 and TRBJ1-3; 7 positions agree with TRBD1. The CDR3 loop spans 15 amino acids. V dropped 6 bases and J dropped 2; count of bases not matched to a gene: 7. Germline V gene sequence: CDR1 MNHEY, CDR2 SVGEGT. The CDR3 nucleotides read TGTGCCAGCAGCTCCGACAGGGTCGCTGGAAACACCATATATTTT. Translated: CASSSDRVAGNTIYF.

This clonotype was observed a few times. This chain uses TRBV9 with TRBJ1-2; 7 bases agree with TRBD1. The CDR3 runs 11 residues. Per the germline V gene, CDR1 is SGDLS and CDR2 is YYNGEE. The V gene end was trimmed by 4 bases and the J gene end by 13 bases; junction bases not matched to a gene: 7. The CDR3 DNA sequence: TGTGCCAGCAGCACTGGGACAGCGCGCACCTTC. Translation gives CASSTGTARTF.